Presented here are 10 T cell receptor beta chains from one specimen sequenced in a study of shared clonotypes between healthy human individuals. Data came from immunoSEQ multiplex PCR; TCRdb stores just in-frame clones and leaves some out. Of about half a million clones listed, roughly 80% are singletons. Sequenced sample: PBMCs. The receptor set was obtained from a woman in her forties in good health. Some clones in this sample may be carry-over from other donors' samples.

This chain connects TRBV5-5 to TRBJ2-3; D is perhaps TRBD1 or TRBD2 (5 bases each). The CDR3 spans 14 residues. The V gene lost 2 bases and the J gene lost 1 base, with 8 bases spanning the gap. Germline V lookup: CDR1 SGHKS, CDR2 YYEKEE (reference sequence). The CDR3 coding sequence is TGTGCCAGCAGCTTCGGGGCAGGCACAGATACGCAGTATTTT. This sequence encodes CASSFGAGTDTQYF.

As for this clone: A far larger clone is just one base off, so this is likely a read error. The same CDR3 also results from other DNA sequences found in this sample. This chain joins TRBV21-1 and TRBJ1-1; the table's D call, TRBD1, has no DNA check behind it. TRBV21-1 is annotated as a pseudogene. The CDR3 consists of 12 residues. In DNA, the CDR3 is TGTGCCAGCAGCAAGGAACAGGGGAAAGCTTTCTTT. Translation: CASSKEQGKAFF.

Regarding this clone: A read error may explain this, as a much larger clone is one base away. The CDR3 DNA reads as TGCGCCAGCAGCCCTAATTGGGGCAACAATGAGCAGTTCTTC. This encodes CASSPNWGNNEQFF. V is TRBV5-1 and J is TRBJ2-1, with D perhaps matching TRBD1 (5 bases). V lost 4 bases to trimming and J lost 5 bases, with 13 bases between them. Looked up from germline, CDR1 is SGHRS and CDR2 is YFSETQ. The CDR3 sequence is 14 residues long.

The chain has TRBV7-2 and TRBJ2-5, with a weak D call TRBD2 (6 bases). CDR3 length: 14 residues. The germline CDR1 and CDR2 sequences are SGHTA and FQGNSA. Trimming took 1 base from V and 4 from J, leaving 10 bases between them. The CDR3 reads CASSLVGGLETQYF. The CDR3 DNA is TGTGCCAGCAGCTTAGTCGGGGGATTAGAGACCCAGTACTTC.

The rearrangement joins TRBV30 to TRBJ2-5; 12 nucleotides align to TRBD2. The J segment lost 5 bases and the V segment lost 2 bases, leaving 6 bases of the junction unmatched. CDR1 GTSNPN and CDR2 SVGIG come from the germline V gene (reference sequence). The CDR3 runs 15 residues. This CDR3 is CAWSSGLAGLETQYF. CDR3 bases: TGTGCCTGGAGTTCAGGACTAGCGGGACTGGAGACCCAGTACTTC.

About this clone: This may be a read error: a much more frequent sequence differs by one nucleotide. This rearrangement joins TRBV6-4 to TRBJ2-1, with 10 bases aligning to TRBD2. CDR3 length: 15 amino acids. J was trimmed by 8 bases and V by 10 bases; bases with no gene match: 14. Looked up from germline, CDR1 is MRHNA and CDR2 is SNTAGT. The CDR3 is CATSALASGSHEQFF. In nucleotides, the CDR3 is TGTGCCACTTCCGCCCTGGCTAGCGGGAGTCATGAGCAGTTCTTC.

Comments on this clone: A read error is likely here: a far larger clone is one base away. The rearrangement joins TRBV21-1 to TRBJ2-7; no check of the table's D call, TRBD2, against the DNA was made. TRBV21-1 is labeled a pseudogene. The CDR3 is made up of 15 amino acids. The CDR3: CASSKDTAGAEEQYF. The CDR3 DNA is TGTGCCAGCAGCAAAGACACAGCGGGAGCGGAAGAGCAGTACTTC.

This sequence joins TRBV5-1 and TRBJ2-1; 10 positions agree with TRBD2. Trimming removed 2 bases from V and 5 bases from J; junction bases left unmatched: 7. In germline, CDR1 is SGHRS, CDR2 YFSETQ. CDR3 length equals 16 residues. This CDR3 reads CASSLSASGGHNEQFF. CDR3 DNA: TGCGCCAGCAGCTTATCGGCTAGCGGGGGACACAATGAGCAGTTCTTC. The variable domain in full, with the rest retrieved from reference TRBV5-1 and TRBJ2-1, is KAGVTQTPRYLIKTRGQQVTLSCSPISGHRSVSWYQQTPGQGLQFLFEYFSETQRNKGNFPGRFSGRQFSNSRSEMNVSTLELGDSALYLCASSLSASGGHNEQFFGPGTRLTVL.

The chain uses TRBV9 and TRBJ2-1; the match to TRBD2 covers 8 bases. This CDR3 is built from 15 residues. V lost 0 bases to trimming and J lost 12 bases; unmatched junction nucleotides: 11. Per the germline V gene, CDR1 is SGDLS and CDR2 is YYNGEE. The CDR3, as DNA: TGTGCCAGCAGCGTAGGGAGCGGGAGAACGGGTTGGCAGTTCTTC. This sequence encodes CASSVGSGRTGWQFF.

The chain has TRBV7-9 and TRBJ2-5; 12 bases map to TRBD2. Germline CDR1 reads SEHNR; CDR2 reads FQNEAQ (reference sequence). V trimming: 5 bases; J trimming: 4 bases; junction bases outside the gene matches: 8. CDR3 size: 16 residues. In nucleotides, the CDR3 is TGTGCCAGCAGCCACCCTAGCGGGAGGGCCCCAGAGACCCAGTACTTC. Translation gives CASSHPSGRAPETQYF.